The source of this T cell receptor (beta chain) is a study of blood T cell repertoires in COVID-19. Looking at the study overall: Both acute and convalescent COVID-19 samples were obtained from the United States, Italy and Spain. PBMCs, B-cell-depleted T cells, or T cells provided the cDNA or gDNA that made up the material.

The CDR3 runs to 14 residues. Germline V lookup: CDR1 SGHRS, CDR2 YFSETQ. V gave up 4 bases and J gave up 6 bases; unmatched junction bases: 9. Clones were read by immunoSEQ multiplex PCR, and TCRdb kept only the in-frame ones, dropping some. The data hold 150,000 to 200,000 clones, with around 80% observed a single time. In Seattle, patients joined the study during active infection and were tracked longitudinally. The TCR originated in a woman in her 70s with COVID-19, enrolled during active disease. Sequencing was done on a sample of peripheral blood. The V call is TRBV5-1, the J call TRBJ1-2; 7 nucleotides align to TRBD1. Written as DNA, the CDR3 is TGCGCCAGCAGCCGGTGGACAGGTGAGGATGGCTACACCTTC. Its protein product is CASSRWTGEDGYTF. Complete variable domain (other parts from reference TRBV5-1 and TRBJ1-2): KAGVTQTPRYLIKTRGQQVTLSCSPISGHRSVSWYQQTPGQGLQFLFEYFSETQRNKGNFPGRFSGRQFSNSRSEMNVSTLELGDSALYLCASSRWTGEDGYTFGSGTRLTVV.